This T cell receptor beta chain was sequenced during a study of T cell clonality in common variable immunodeficiency. TCRdb's table, derived via immunoSEQ multiplex PCR, lists solely in-frame clones and lacks some. The table lists roughly 30,000 clones, with no singletons. Trimming left V 5 bases short and J 3 bases short, with 8 bases between. CDR1 is SNHLY, CDR2 FYNNEI, per germline. The CDR3 extends over 13 amino acids. This clone was observed many times. The sequenced fragment ends 3 residues before the CDR3 boundary, so the rest is inferred from the germline J gene. Sequencing used peripheral blood mononuclear cells. The chain employs TRBV2 and TRBJ2-1, with D uncertain. This TCR came from a person between 18 and 69 years old in good health. The covered CDR3 bases are TGTGCCAGCAGTCTTACAGACTACAATGAG. Translation gives CASSLTDYNE. The whole CDR3 protein reads CASSLTDYNEQFF.